This TCR beta chain was sequenced in a study of blood T cell repertoires in COVID-19. Patients of the Seattle cohort, enrolled during active infection, were followed longitudinally. Assay: immunoSEQ multiplex PCR; the TCRdb copy retains only in-frame clones and omits some. This sample has some 73,000 clones, with 85% found just once. There are 14 residues in the CDR3. From germline, CDR1 is ENHRY and CDR2 SYGVKD. V gave up 2 bases and J gave up 1 base, with 5 bases separating them. This TCR derives from a man between 45 and 60 years old with COVID-19, enrolled during active disease. The genes are TRBV10-3 and TRBJ1-4; D is uncertain. Material for sequencing was peripheral blood. Here the CDR3 reads CAISEGGTNEKLFF. CDR3 DNA sequence: TGTGCCATCAGTGAGGGAGGAACTAATGAAAAACTGTTTTTT.